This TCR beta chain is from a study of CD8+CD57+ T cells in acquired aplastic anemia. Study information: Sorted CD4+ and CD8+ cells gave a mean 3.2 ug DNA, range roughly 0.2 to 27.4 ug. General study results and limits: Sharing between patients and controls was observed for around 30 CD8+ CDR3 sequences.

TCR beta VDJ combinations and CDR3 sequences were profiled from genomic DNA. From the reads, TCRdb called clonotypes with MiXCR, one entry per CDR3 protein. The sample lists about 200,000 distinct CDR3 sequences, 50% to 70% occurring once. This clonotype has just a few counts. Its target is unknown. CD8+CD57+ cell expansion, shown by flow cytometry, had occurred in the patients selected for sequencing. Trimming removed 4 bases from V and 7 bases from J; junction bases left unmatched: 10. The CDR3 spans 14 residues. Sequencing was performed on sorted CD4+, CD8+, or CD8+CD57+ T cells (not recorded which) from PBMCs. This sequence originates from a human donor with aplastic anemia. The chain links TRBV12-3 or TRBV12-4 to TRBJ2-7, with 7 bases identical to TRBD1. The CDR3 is CASSSGQGVQEQYF. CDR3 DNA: TGTGCCAGCAGTTCGGGGCAGGGGGTGCAAGAGCAGTACTTC.